These 20 T cell receptor beta chains were all obtained from the same sample, sequenced in a study of CD8 T cells in Susac syndrome. An input of about 0.5 to 1 ug of RNA was subjected to reverse transcription using random hexamers. MiXCR, applied by TCRdb to the immunoSEQ multiplex PCR reads, yields one record per CDR3 protein. The top ten clones hold approximately 0.1% of a sample with about 240,000 distinct CDR3 sequences, about 96% of them seen once. Sequencing input: CD4+ T cells from PBMCs. Every receptor here comes from a human donor with Susac syndrome.

The chain links TRBV4-1 to TRBJ2-4, with 7 bases aligning to TRBD2. With 2 bases clipped from V and 0 bases from J, the junction kept 10 bases outside the gene matches. Germline CDR1 is MGHRA and CDR2 is YSYEKL. This CDR3 has 18 amino acids. CDR3 DNA sequence: TGCGCCAGCAGCCAACTAGCGGTAACCAATATAGCCAAAAACATTCAGTACTTC. It encodes CASSQLAVTNIAKNIQYF.

This clonotype has just one count. The chain links TRBV27 to TRBJ2-6, with TRBD2 identical over 7 bases. J lost 2 bases, V lost 8 bases, and 3 bases had no gene match. Germline lookup yields CDR1 MNHEY and CDR2 SMNVEV (reference sequence). CDR3 size: 14 residues. Written as DNA, the CDR3 is TGTGCCAGCCGCGGGAGAACTGGGGCCAACGTCCTGACTTTC. Translated, it gives CASRGRTGANVLTF. The full variable domain, in which reference TRBV27 and TRBJ2-6 provide the parts outside the CDR3, is EAQVTQNPRYLITVTGKKLTVTCSQNMNHEYMSWYRQDPGLGLRQIYYSMNVEVTDKGDVPEGYKVSRKEKRNFPLILESPSPNQTSLYFCASRGRTGANVLTFGAGSRLTVL.

The CDR3 loop reads CSAPSGGVHFQFF. CDR3 sequence (DNA): TGCAGTGCCCCGAGCGGGGGGGTTCACTTTCAGTTCTTC. The chain uses TRBV20-1 and TRBJ2-1, with 10 bases matching TRBD2. The CDR3 loop spans 13 amino acids. Germline assignment: CDR1 DFQATT and CDR2 SNEGSKA (reference sequence). Trimming cost V 6 bases and J 13 bases; bases outside gene matches: 12.

A single count supports this clonotype. This rearrangement joins TRBV25-1 to TRBJ1-2; 7 nucleotides agree with TRBD1. Trimming at V came to 3 bases and at J to 2 bases, leaving 3 bases not matched to a gene. The CDR3 is 14 amino acids. Germline V lookup: CDR1 MGHDK, CDR2 SYGVNS. The chain's CDR3 is CASSERTGNYGYTF. The CDR3 coding sequence is TGTGCCAGCAGTGAGAGGACAGGCAACTATGGCTACACCTTC.

V usage is TRBV7-2 and J usage is TRBJ1-2; TRBD1 agrees at 7 bases. CDR1 SGHTA and CDR2 FQGNSA come from the germline V gene. The J segment lost 5 bases and the V segment lost 0 bases, leaving 6 bases of the junction unmatched. This CDR3 region has 15 residues. Here the CDR3 reads CASSLATRDRYGYTF. The CDR3 nucleotides are TGTGCCAGCAGCTTAGCAACCCGGGACAGATATGGCTACACCTTC.

This chain links TRBV20-1 with TRBJ2-3; D gene unclear. V lost 0 bases and J lost 1, with 11 bases in between. Germline lookup yields CDR1 DFQATT and CDR2 SNEGSKA (reference sequence). CDR3 length: 15 residues. The CDR3 DNA follows: TGCAGTGCTAGAGATCATCAGCGTGGCACAGATACGCAGTATTTT. This translates into CSARDHQRGTDTQYF.

Written as DNA, the CDR3 is TGTGCCAGCAGTCCCCCGGGCGCGCCAGATACGCAGTATTTT. The encoded protein is CASSPPGAPDTQYF. The chain has TRBV12-3 or TRBV12-4 and TRBJ2-3; no clear D. Trimming cost V 5 bases and J 4 bases, with 13 bases left between them. The CDR3 has 14 residues.

V is TRBV5-4 and J is TRBJ1-2; D call uncertain. Germline CDR1 reads SGHNT; CDR2 reads YYREEE (reference sequence). V was trimmed by 3 bases and J by 3 bases, leaving 18 bases between them. The CDR3 is 16 amino acids. CDR3 bases: TGTGCCAGCAGCTCCTTTTGGGCTCCTACGGACTATGGCTACACCTTC. Its translation is CASSSFWAPTDYGYTF.

The rearrangement joins TRBV27 to TRBJ1-5; D is unclear. CDR1 is MNHEY, CDR2 SMNVEV, per germline (reference sequence). V was shortened by 3 bases and J by 0 bases, with 3 bases between the two germline ends. The CDR3 has 13 residues. The CDR3 spells CASSFLSNQPQHF. CDR3 DNA: TGTGCCAGCAGTTTTCTTAGCAATCAGCCCCAGCATTTT.

The V call is TRBV7-2, the J call TRBJ2-5; 8 bases align to TRBD2. J gave up 3 bases and V 5 bases, and 8 bases lay outside the gene matches. The germline CDR1 and CDR2 sequences are SGHTA and FQGNSA. CDR3 length: 15 residues. The CDR3 sequence is CASSTSGTREETQYF. In nucleotides, the CDR3 is TGTGCCAGCAGCACCTCCGGGACTAGGGAAGAGACCCAGTACTTC. The full variable domain, with the rest looked up from reference TRBV7-2 and TRBJ2-5, is GAGVSQSPSNKVTEKGKDVELRCDPISGHTALYWYRQSLGQGLEFLIYFQGNSAPDKSGLPSDRFSAERTGGSVSTLTIQRTQQEDSAVYLCASSTSGTREETQYFGPGTRLLVL.

The V call is TRBV4-2, the J call TRBJ2-7; D is possibly TRBD2 (5 bases). CDR3 size: 15 residues. Germline V gives CDR1 LGHNA, CDR2 YNFKEQ. Deletions cut 1 base from V and 2 bases from J, with 12 bases between. The CDR3 is CASSQVEEGAYEQYF. The CDR3 DNA is TGTGCCAGCAGCCAAGTAGAAGAGGGAGCCTACGAGCAGTACTTC.

This clonotype was detected once. This chain uses TRBV5-6 with TRBJ2-5; D is perhaps TRBD1 (6 bases). From germline, CDR1 is SGHDT and CDR2 YYEEEE. Trimming took off 9 bases at V and 4 bases at J, with 16 bases between the two ends. CDR3 length: 13 amino acids. The CDR3 region has the DNA TGTGCCACACACAGGGTAGGAATAGAGACCCAGTACTTC. It specifies CATHRVGIETQYF.

The rearrangement joins TRBV7-3 to TRBJ2-3, with TRBD2 matching over 9 bases. V lost 2 bases to trimming and J lost 1 base; unmatched junction nucleotides: 1. Germline V lookup: CDR1 SGHTA, CDR2 FQGTGA. CDR3 size: 15 residues. In nucleotides, the CDR3 is TGTGCCAGCAGCTTACTAGCGGGGCGCACAGATACGCAGTATTTT. This gives the protein CASSLLAGRTDTQYF.

CDR3 amino acids: CASSGGRGYGYTF. Written as DNA, the CDR3 is TGTGCCAGCAGTGGGGGTAGGGGCTATGGCTACACCTTC. This chain connects TRBV6-5 to TRBJ1-2, with D tentatively TRBD1 (5 bases). The V gene's germline CDR1 is MNHEY and CDR2 SVGAGI. V lost 5 bases and J lost 4, with 11 bases in between. The length of the CDR3 is 13 residues.

This clonotype was seen just once. V usage is TRBV6-1 and J usage is TRBJ2-1; maybe TRBD2 (5 bases). V lost 7 bases, J lost 2 bases, and 6 bases lay in between. The length of the CDR3 is 12 residues. CDR1 and CDR2 from the germline V gene are MNHNS and SASEGT. CDR3 nucleotides: TGTGCCAGCACGGGGACCTACAATGAGCAGTTCTTC. Protein product: CASTGTYNEQFF.

The chain has TRBV18 and TRBJ1-3, with D maybe TRBD1 (6 bases). This CDR3 contains 15 residues. Germline V gene lookup returns CDR1 KGHSH and CDR2 LQKENI. Trimming stripped 0 bases from V and 4 bases from J, with 10 bases between. CDR3 residues: CASSPPGQQGNTIYF. The CDR3 coding sequence is TGTGCCAGCTCACCACCTGGACAGCAAGGAAACACCATATATTTT.

The V call is TRBV30, the J call TRBJ1-5; 7 nucleotides match TRBD1. The junction had 19 bases not matched to a gene; V was cut back by 4 bases and J by 1 base. CDR1 and CDR2 from the germline V gene are GTSNPN and SVGIG (reference sequence). This CDR3 is 19 amino acids long. CDR3 loop: CAWTPHPWDDRASNQPQHF. The DNA for the CDR3 is TGTGCCTGGACCCCACACCCCTGGGACGACAGGGCCAGCAATCAGCCCCAGCATTTT.

The chain uses TRBV20-1 and TRBJ2-5; maybe TRBD1 (6 bases). The germline V gene encodes CDR1 DFQATT and CDR2 SNEGSKA (reference sequence). This CDR3 is built from 17 residues. Trimming stripped 2 bases from V and 5 bases from J, with 24 bases between. CDR3 in DNA: TGCAGTGCTAGACTATATCAAGGACAGCTTGGGTTGGAGACCCAGTACTTC. Encoded protein: CSARLYQGQLGLETQYF.

The rearrangement links TRBV11-2 to TRBJ2-1; TRBD2 is a possible D gene (6 bases). CDR3 length: 13 amino acids. V was trimmed by 1 base and J by 9 bases, leaving 10 bases between them. Germline V CDR1 and CDR2: SGHAT, FQNNGV. CDR3 DNA sequence: TGTGCCAGCAGCTTAGGAAGCGGGCGTGAGCAGTTCTTC. Protein: CASSLGSGREQFF.

This chain connects TRBV20-1 to TRBJ2-7; D remains unclear. The CDR3 has 12 amino acids. From germline, CDR1 is DFQATT and CDR2 SNEGSKA (reference sequence). Trimming removed 3 bases at V and 4 bases at J, with 10 bases between. CDR3 sequence: CSASNKIYEQYF. CDR3 coding DNA: TGCAGTGCTAGTAACAAGATTTACGAGCAGTACTTC.